This paragraph covers one T cell receptor beta chain sequence. It lacks a known antigen. Per-nucleotide qualities are absent, and no much larger clonotype sits a single base away. Libraries came from RT-PCR. Sequencing relied on a NextSeq 550. Clones were called with MiXCR by TCRdb after fastp trimmed the public reads at Q25, and only in-frame beta chains were retained. Identical CDR3 protein sequences are pooled into one entry, listed with their most common genes and DNA. Here the sample has tens of thousands of distinct CDR3 sequences; 13% occur a single time. The ten biggest clones cover more than 25% of the sample. Clipping removes 1 base from V and 7 bases from J, with 4 as the unmatched junction base count. The CDR3 measures 15 amino acids from cysteine to phenylalanine. The entry retains the CDR3 DNA only, 45 bases that are in frame from base 1. The germline V gene (reference sequence) specifies SGHAT as CDR1 and FQDESV as CDR2.

The source of the sample is a study of patients and donors after allogeneic stem cell transplantation (dated by TCRdb to 2019 to 2021). This TCR derives from a human donor who was either an allogeneic HSCT recipient or a stem cell or donor lymphocyte infusion donor (not recorded which). It is not recorded whose cells these are; they may come from a transplant donor. This chain is built from TRBV11-1 and TRBJ2-6, with 7 bases matching TRBD2. Sequences were obtained from blood, either unsorted or a sorted T cell fraction (not recorded which). The DNA is as follows: TGTGCCAGCAGCTTAGATAGACTAGCTGCCAACGTCCTGACTTTC. Translated, this is CASSLDRLAANVLTF.